The 32 T cell receptor beta chains reported below all come from one sample, sequenced in a study of shared clonotypes between healthy human individuals. Libraries were prepared by immunoSEQ multiplex PCR; TCRdb keeps only in-frame clonotypes and omits some of them. Counted here are about 87,000 clones, roughly 50% occurring once; the ten biggest clones make up around 16%. The sample taken for sequencing was PBMCs. The receptors were sampled from a middle-aged woman in good health. Some clones in this sample may be carry-over from other donors' samples.

This clone was found many times. The gene calls are TRBV19 and TRBJ1-4, with 8 nucleotides matching TRBD1. The germline gives CDR1 LNHDA, CDR2 SQIVND (reference sequence). The CDR3 is 13 residues long. V lost 10 bases, J lost 8 bases, and 9 bases stayed unmatched. In DNA form, the CDR3 reads TGTGCCACCGACAGGGGATTGGGGGAAAAACTGTTTTTT. It codes for CATDRGLGEKLFF.

V gene TRBV2 combines with J gene TRBJ2-1; D unclear. The CDR3 contains 15 residues. Trimming left V 4 bases short and J 8 bases short, with 18 bases between. Germline values: CDR1 SNHLY, CDR2 FYNNEI. DNA for the CDR3: TGTGCCAGCAGTGTTGGACGAGCTCAGGTGCATGAGCAGTTCTTC. Translated: CASSVGRAQVHEQFF. Supplemented by reference TRBV2 and TRBJ2-1, the full variable domain reads EPEVTQTPSHQVTQMGQEVILRCVPISNHLYFYWYRQILGQKVEFLVSFYNNEISEKSEIFDDQFSVERPDGSNFTLKIRSTKLEDSAMYFCASSVGRAQVHEQFFGPGTRLTVL.

V usage is TRBV4-2 and J usage is TRBJ1-2, with 8 bases lining up with TRBD1. The CDR3 is made up of 17 amino acids. The J segment lost 4 bases and the V segment lost 0 bases, leaving 10 bases of the junction unmatched. CDR1 LGHNA and CDR2 YNFKEQ come from the germline V gene. The CDR3 nucleotides read TGTGCCAGCAGCCAAGATGGGGCAGGGGGCGCCGGCTATGGCTACACCTTC. Translating gives CASSQDGAGGAGYGYTF.

This clone occurred a few times. This rearrangement joins TRBV28 to TRBJ2-3; no clear D gene. CDR3 size: 13 residues. Germline CDR1 is MDHEN and CDR2 is SYDVKM. V lost 6 bases and J lost 4, with 11 bases in between. In DNA, the CDR3 is TGTGCCAGCAGCGGGTGGCGTGCAGATACGCAGTATTTT. Encoded protein: CASSGWRADTQYF.

This clone was counted ten times or more. V and J are TRBV19 and TRBJ1-2, with no clear D. The germline gives CDR1 LNHDA, CDR2 SQIVND (reference sequence). The CDR3 contains 11 residues. V was cut by 6 bases and J by 4 bases, with 6 bases left in between. The CDR3 reads CASRVSYGYTF. CDR3 nucleotides: TGTGCCAGTAGGGTCTCCTATGGCTACACCTTC.

This clone came up many times. The identical CDR3 is also encoded by other nucleotide sequences in the sample. The gene calls are TRBV20-1 and TRBJ2-7; the D gene is possibly TRBD1 (5 bases). The CDR3 extends over 10 amino acids. CDR1 is DFQATT and CDR2 is SNEGSKA in the germline V gene (reference sequence). CDR3 nucleotides: TGCAGCTTAGGGGTCCACGAGCAGTACTTC. Translation gives CSLGVHEQYF.

The V call is TRBV18, the J call TRBJ1-4; D is uncertain. This CDR3 is 15 amino acids long. V was shortened by 1 base and J by 6 bases, with 12 bases between the two germline ends. Germline lookup yields CDR1 KGHSH and CDR2 LQKENI. The CDR3: CASSPLGGTHEKLFF. The CDR3 bases are TGTGCCAGCTCACCACTTGGTGGCACGCATGAAAAACTGTTTTTT. Full variable domain (outside the CDR3, taken from reference TRBV18 and TRBJ1-4): NAGVMQNPRHLVRRRGQEARLRCSPMKGHSHVYWYRQLPEEGLKFMVYLQKENIIDESGMPKERFSAEFPKEGPSILRIQQVVRGDSAAYFCASSPLGGTHEKLFFGSGTQLSVL.

The table lists this clone with a few counts. The gene calls are TRBV5-4 and TRBJ1-1, with TRBD1 matching over 7 bases. Germline-derived CDR1 and CDR2 are SGHNT and YYREEE (reference sequence). CDR3 length: 14 residues. V shed 6 bases and J 1 base; nucleotides not matched to a gene: 6. As DNA, the CDR3 is TGTGCCAGCACCTTCGGGGACAGGAACACTGAAGCTTTCTTT. Its protein is CASTFGDRNTEAFF.

The CDR3 DNA sequence: TGTGCCAGCACCCTACAGGGGGATGATCAGCCCCAGCATTTT. Translated, it gives CASTLQGDDQPQHF. The J gene is TRBJ1-5, the V gene TRBV6-6; 8 bases are shared with TRBD1. This CDR3 is built from 14 residues. The germline gives CDR1 MNHNY, CDR2 SVGAGI (reference sequence). V lost 7 bases to trimming and J lost 5 bases; unmatched junction nucleotides: 7.

The rearrangement links TRBV7-2 to TRBJ1-6, with 10 bases that match TRBD1. This CDR3 has 15 residues. The trim removed 0 bases at V and 10 bases at J, leaving 3 bases unmatched. Germline assignment: CDR1 SGHTA and CDR2 FQGNSA. CDR3 DNA: TGTGCCAGCAGCTTAGCCGGGACAGGGGAATCACCCCTCCACTTT. Amino acid sequence: CASSLAGTGESPLHF.

Concerning this clone: This may be a read error: a much more frequent sequence differs by one nucleotide. The conserved phenylalanine or tryptophan is not found at the CDR3 terminus, so this likely reflects a read error. The chain has TRBV29-1 and TRBJ1-3; D remains unclear. V dropped 6 bases and J dropped 0 bases, with 3 bases sitting between them. Per the germline V gene, CDR1 is SQVTM and CDR2 is ANQGSEA. The CDR3 contains 11 residues. The CDR3 coding sequence is TGCAGCGTCAGCTCTGGAAACACCATATATTCT. It specifies CSVSSGNTIYS.

The chain employs TRBV10-2 and TRBJ1-4, with no clear D. This CDR3 comprises 14 residues. V lost 4 bases and J lost 2, with 8 bases in between. The germline gives CDR1 WSHSY, CDR2 SAAADI. For the CDR3, the DNA is TGCGCCAGCAGTGTCTATGGCACTAATGAAAAACTGTTTTTT. Amino acid sequence: CASSVYGTNEKLFF.

Remarks on this clone: This probably arose from a read error, given a far larger clone one base away. This sequence joins TRBV29-1 and TRBJ1-5; D not certain. The length of the CDR3 is 13 residues. Germline V gives CDR1 SQVTM, CDR2 ANQGSEA. In nucleotides, the CDR3 is TGCAGCGCTGAAGATCCCAAGGGAAGGGCCCAGCATTTT. Translating it yields CSAEDPKGRAQHF.

The chain carries TRBV10-3 and TRBJ1-1, with a possible D match to TRBD1 (5 bases). V gave up 5 bases and J gave up 0 bases, with 10 bases separating them. Germline values: CDR1 ENHRY, CDR2 SYGVKD. The CDR3 sequence is 14 residues long. The CDR3 DNA follows: TGTGCCATCAGTTCCGAAGGGGTGAACACTGAAGCTTTCTTT. This codes for CAISSEGVNTEAFF.

This clone showed up many times. This sequence joins TRBV6-6 and TRBJ2-6; D remains unclear. The CDR3 is 14 amino acids. V dropped 0 bases and J dropped 2 bases, with 2 bases sitting between them. Germline V lookup: CDR1 MNHNY, CDR2 SVGAGI (reference sequence). In nucleotides, the CDR3 is TGTGCCAGCAGTTACTCGACTGGGGCCAACGTCCTGACTTTC. This sequence encodes CASSYSTGANVLTF.

The genes are TRBV7-9 and TRBJ2-7; perhaps TRBD1 as D (5 bases). The germline V gene has CDR1 SEHNR and CDR2 FQNEAQ (reference sequence). This CDR3 contains 12 residues. With 5 bases removed from V and 10 bases from J, the gap between germline ends came to 15 bases. In DNA, the CDR3 is TGTGCCAGCAGCCGGTCGCAGGGATCCCAGTACTTC. Translation: CASSRSQGSQYF.

The J gene is TRBJ1-5, the V gene TRBV28; D not certain. The CDR3 has 14 amino acids. Trimming stripped 5 bases from V and 5 bases from J, with 13 bases between. CDR1 and CDR2 from the germline V gene are MDHEN and SYDVKM. The CDR3 reads CASSPAQGDQPQHF. For the CDR3, the DNA is TGTGCCAGCAGTCCCGCGCAAGGCGATCAGCCCCAGCATTTT.

This clone was detected a few times. The chain has TRBV28 and TRBJ1-1; 8 bases are shared with TRBD1. The CDR3 is 14 amino acids. V lost 3 bases, J lost 1 base, and 1 base stayed unmatched. In germline, CDR1 is MDHEN, CDR2 SYDVKM. The CDR3 region is CASSLTGENTEAFF. The CDR3 nucleotides are TGTGCCAGCAGTTTGACAGGGGAGAACACTGAAGCTTTCTTT.

V is TRBV18 and J is TRBJ2-3; D call uncertain. CDR1 is KGHSH, CDR2 LQKENI, per germline. The V and J ends lost 0 bases and 4 bases respectively, with 5 bases between them. This CDR3 has 13 residues. CDR3 nucleotides: TGTGCCAGCTCACCACCACAAGCAGATACGCAGTATTTT. It is translated as CASSPPQADTQYF.

CDR3 coding DNA: TGTGCCAGCAGTCCCGACAGGGTGCAAGAGACCCAGTACTTC. Protein: CASSPDRVQETQYF. The rearrangement uses TRBV28 and TRBJ2-5; the match to TRBD1 covers 7 bases. CDR1 and CDR2 from the germline V gene are MDHEN and SYDVKM. CDR3 length equals 14 residues. V was clipped by 5 bases and J by 2 bases; unmatched bases: 5.

This clone is classed as medium-sized (0.01 to 0.1%). DNA for the CDR3: TGTGCCTGTGACGGACTCAGGGGGTTTGAAGCTTTCTTT. As protein: CACDGLRGFEAFF. The chain recombines TRBV30 with TRBJ1-1; 7 nucleotides line up with TRBD1. The length of the CDR3 is 13 residues. Germline V gives CDR1 GTSNPN, CDR2 SVGIG (reference sequence). V shed 6 bases, J shed 7 bases, and the junction held 11 bases outside the gene matches.

The chain employs TRBV5-1 and TRBJ1-4, with D possibly TRBD1 on 6 matching bases. Trimming pared 5 bases from V and 7 bases from J, leaving 9 bases between. The CDR3 has 12 residues. Germline V gene lookup returns CDR1 SGHRS and CDR2 YFSETQ. The CDR3 sequence is CASRQGGEKLFF. CDR3 nucleotides: TGCGCCAGCAGACAGGGTGGTGAAAAACTGTTTTTT.

At least ten counts were recorded for this clone. In the same sample, other DNA sequences code for this CDR3. The chain joins TRBV28 to TRBJ1-2, with D uncertain. This CDR3 spans 15 amino acids. Trimming cost V 7 bases and J 4 bases, with 19 bases left between them. Looked up from germline, CDR1 is MDHEN and CDR2 is SYDVKM. The CDR3 bases are TGTGCCAGCAATTCCCGACCCCCGCGCCGCTATGGCTACACCTTC. It translates to CASNSRPPRRYGYTF.

The chain has TRBV19 and TRBJ2-6; D call uncertain. V lost 4 bases and J 3 bases, leaving 4 bases between the germline ends. In germline, CDR1 is LNHDA, CDR2 SQIVND (reference sequence). This CDR3 spans 13 amino acids. CDR3 sequence (DNA): TGTGCCAGTAGTACAAATGGGGCCAACGTCCTGACTTTC. It is translated as CASSTNGANVLTF.

This clone was seen only once. V usage is TRBV19 and J usage is TRBJ1-2; D remains unclear. The V and J ends lost 5 bases and 3 bases respectively, with 7 bases between them. The germline V gene encodes CDR1 LNHDA and CDR2 SQIVND (reference sequence). This CDR3 has 12 amino acids. CDR3 amino acids: CASSAADYGYTF. CDR3 nucleotide sequence: TGTGCCAGTAGTGCGGCAGACTATGGCTACACCTTC. Using reference TRBV19 and TRBJ1-2 for the parts outside the CDR3, the full variable domain is DGGITQSPKYLFRKEGQNVTLSCEQNLNHDAMYWYRQDPGQGLRLIYYSQIVNDFQKGDIAEGYSVSREKKESFPLTVTSAQKNPTAFYLCASSAADYGYTFGSGTRLTVV.

This clone was recorded a few times. CDR3 in DNA: TGTGCCAGCAGCCAAGAGTTTTCGGGACAGGGGGGCAATGAGCAGTTCTTC. Translating it yields CASSQEFSGQGGNEQFF. V and J are TRBV4-2 and TRBJ2-1, with 11 bases that match TRBD1. Germline CDR1 LGHNA, CDR2 YNFKEQ. The CDR3 is made up of 17 amino acids. The V gene end was trimmed by 0 bases and the J gene end by 6 bases; junction bases not matched to a gene: 7.

This clone appeared a few times. This chain joins TRBV28 and TRBJ2-2, with no clear D. Germline-derived CDR1 and CDR2 are MDHEN and SYDVKM. V dropped 5 bases and J dropped 0 bases, with 7 bases sitting between them. CDR3 size: 14 residues. The CDR3 DNA is TGTGCCAGCAGTGGAGATCCGAACACCGGGGAGCTGTTTTTT. Protein product: CASSGDPNTGELFF.

In this sample, this clone turned up a few times. The chain employs TRBV11-2 and TRBJ2-2; D is possibly TRBD1 or TRBD2 (5 bases each). There are 14 residues in the CDR3. V gave up 5 bases and J gave up 3 bases, with 10 bases separating them. CDR1 is SGHAT, CDR2 FQNNGV, per germline. CDR3 in amino acids: CASSPGTYTGELFF. DNA of the CDR3: TGTGCCAGCAGCCCAGGGACCTACACCGGGGAGCTGTTTTTT.

This sequence joins TRBV7-9 and TRBJ2-1; 7 bases agree with TRBD2. CDR1 and CDR2 (germline): SEHNR, FQNEAQ (reference sequence). This CDR3 has 15 residues. With V trimmed by 5 bases and J by 6 bases, 10 bases remained unmatched. The CDR3 sequence is CASSQEGGSGNEQFF. CDR3 bases: TGTGCCAGCAGCCAGGAGGGCGGGAGTGGCAATGAGCAGTTCTTC.

This clone showed up many times. This chain connects TRBV10-3 to TRBJ2-6; no definite D call. CDR1 and CDR2 from the germline V gene are ENHRY and SYGVKD. The CDR3 spans 14 residues. With 9 bases removed from V and 0 bases from J, the gap between germline ends came to 9 bases. CDR3 nucleotides: TGTGCCATTGAAAAGGGCTCTGGGGCCAACGTCCTGACTTTC. It codes for CAIEKGSGANVLTF.

This clone was counted many times. The gene calls are TRBV5-4 and TRBJ2-7; weak D call: TRBD1 (5 bases). The CDR3 totals 13 residues. Germline V gene data show CDR1 as SGHNT and CDR2 as YYREEE (reference sequence). V was shortened by 2 bases and J by 1 base, with 7 bases between the two germline ends. The CDR3 coding sequence is TGTGCCAGCAGCTTTCGACAGTCCTACGAGCAGTACTTC. Amino acids: CASSFRQSYEQYF. Filled out from reference TRBV5-4 and TRBJ2-7, the complete variable domain reads ETGVTQSPTHLIKTRGQQVTLRCSSQSGHNTVSWYQQALGQGPQFIFQYYREEENGRGNFPPRFSGLQFPNYSSELNVNALELDDSALYLCASSFRQSYEQYFGPGTRLTVT.

J is TRBJ2-7 and V is TRBV18, with TRBD2 identical over 11 bases. Germline V gene sequence: CDR1 KGHSH, CDR2 LQKENI. Trimming cost V 5 bases and J 1 base; bases outside gene matches: 4. The CDR3 length is 15 residues. The CDR3, as DNA: TGTGCCAGCTCAAGGACTAGCGGGCCATCCTACGAGCAGTACTTC. Protein product: CASSRTSGPSYEQYF.